Below, 11 T cell receptor beta chains from the same sample are listed, as sequenced in a study of cytomegalovirus exposure and HLA in healthy donors. PCR employed 60 Vbeta and 13 Jbeta primers. This table comes from immunoSEQ multiplex PCR, and its TCRdb copy is limited to in-frame clones, with some not included. The profile covers tens of thousands of clones, with over 60% appearing a single time and 4.6% taken by the ten largest. The sequenced sample consisted of PBMCs. Receptor source: a woman between 35 and 50 years old in good health and CMV-seropositive.

The chain has TRBV7-8 and TRBJ2-1, with 8 positions matching TRBD2. The germline CDR1 and CDR2 sequences are SGHVS and FQNEAQ. This CDR3 has 16 amino acids. V gave up 2 bases and J gave up 6 bases; unmatched junction bases: 9. CDR3 in amino acids: CASSLWASGRGNEQFF. The CDR3 coding sequence is TGTGCCAGCAGCTTATGGGCGAGCGGGAGAGGCAATGAGCAGTTCTTC.

V gene TRBV9 combines with J gene TRBJ2-1, with D possibly TRBD2 on 6 matching bases. Trimming shortened V by 0 bases and J by 8 bases, and 15 bases separated the two germline ends. The CDR3 is made up of 15 amino acids. Germline lookup yields CDR1 SGDLS and CDR2 YYNGEE. CDR3 bases: TGTGCCAGCAGCGTAGAGAGGGAGGCCGACGATGAGCAGTTCTTC. Protein product: CASSVEREADDEQFF.

The chain has TRBV28 and TRBJ1-1; the match to TRBD1 covers 7 bases. Trimming at V came to 5 bases and at J to 5 bases, leaving 8 bases not matched to a gene. The CDR3 totals 14 residues. Germline V gene lookup returns CDR1 MDHEN and CDR2 SYDVKM. The CDR3 sequence is CASSRTGTVTEAFF. The DNA for the CDR3 is TGTGCCAGCAGTCGTACCGGGACAGTTACTGAAGCTTTCTTT.

The chain is built from TRBV11-2 and TRBJ1-1, with 10 bases lining up with TRBD1. J was trimmed by 7 bases and V by 1 base; bases with no gene match: 6. The germline V gene encodes CDR1 SGHAT and CDR2 FQNNGV. This CDR3 spans 15 amino acids. Here the CDR3 reads CASSLVGTGVDEAFF. As DNA, the CDR3 is TGTGCCAGCAGCTTAGTGGGGACAGGGGTGGATGAAGCTTTCTTT.

This chain uses TRBV18 with TRBJ1-2; TRBD1 aligns across 8 bases. CDR3 length: 14 residues. In germline, CDR1 is KGHSH, CDR2 LQKENI. Trimming took 2 bases from V and 3 from J; bases not matched to a gene: 2. This chain's CDR3 is CASSPTDRDYGYTF. Here the CDR3 DNA reads TGTGCCAGCTCACCAACGGACAGGGACTATGGCTACACCTTC.

The V and J genes are TRBV5-4 and TRBJ2-1, with 9 nucleotides matching TRBD2. Per the germline V gene, CDR1 is SGHNT and CDR2 is YYREEE (reference sequence). V lost 4 bases, J lost 0 bases, and 5 bases stayed unmatched. This CDR3 comprises 16 residues. CDR3 sequence: CASSKLAGISYNEQFF. The CDR3 DNA follows: TGTGCCAGCAGCAAGCTAGCGGGGATCTCCTACAATGAGCAGTTCTTC.

The chain's CDR3 is CATSLLTGGPSDTQYF. CDR3 coding DNA: TGTGCCACCAGCCTTTTGACAGGGGGCCCCTCAGATACGCAGTATTTT. This sequence joins TRBV15 and TRBJ2-3, with TRBD1 matching over 10 bases. Germline CDR1 LNHNV, CDR2 YYDKDF (reference sequence). The CDR3 is 16 amino acids. Trimming cost V 5 bases and J 4 bases; bases outside gene matches: 9.

This chain joins TRBV28 and TRBJ2-4, with D possibly being TRBD1 (6 bases). CDR1 is MDHEN and CDR2 is SYDVKM in the germline V gene. Trimming stripped 6 bases from V and 5 bases from J, with 20 bases between. The CDR3 extends over 16 amino acids. CDR3 residues: CASSPPPTGYQNIQYF. CDR3 coding DNA: TGTGCCAGCAGCCCCCCTCCGACAGGATACCAAAACATTCAGTACTTC.

The V and J genes are TRBV28 and TRBJ2-1; no definite D call. Germline V gene data show CDR1 as MDHEN and CDR2 as SYDVKM. V shed 2 bases and J shed 2 bases, with 7 bases lying between them. The CDR3 contains 14 residues. Written as DNA, the CDR3 is TGTGCCAGCAGTTTAATCCTAGCCTACAATGAGCAGTTCTTC. Translation: CASSLILAYNEQFF.

The chain carries TRBV9 and TRBJ2-3; the match to TRBD2 covers 9 bases. The V gene's germline CDR1 is SGDLS and CDR2 YYNGEE. J gave up 2 bases and V 4 bases, and 14 bases lay outside the gene matches. The CDR3 sequence is 18 residues long. The CDR3 nucleotides are TGTGCCAGCAGCCCGAGGAGCGGGAGGCTTCTCCTCACAGATACGCAGTATTTT. Translation: CASSPRSGRLLLTDTQYF.

The CDR3 DNA follows: TGCAGCACAGTTGCCAAAACGCAGTATTTT. This translates into CSTVAKTQYF. The chain employs TRBV20-1 and TRBJ2-3; D gene ambiguous. Germline CDR1 reads DFQATT; CDR2 reads SNEGSKA (reference sequence). The CDR3 loop spans 10 amino acids.